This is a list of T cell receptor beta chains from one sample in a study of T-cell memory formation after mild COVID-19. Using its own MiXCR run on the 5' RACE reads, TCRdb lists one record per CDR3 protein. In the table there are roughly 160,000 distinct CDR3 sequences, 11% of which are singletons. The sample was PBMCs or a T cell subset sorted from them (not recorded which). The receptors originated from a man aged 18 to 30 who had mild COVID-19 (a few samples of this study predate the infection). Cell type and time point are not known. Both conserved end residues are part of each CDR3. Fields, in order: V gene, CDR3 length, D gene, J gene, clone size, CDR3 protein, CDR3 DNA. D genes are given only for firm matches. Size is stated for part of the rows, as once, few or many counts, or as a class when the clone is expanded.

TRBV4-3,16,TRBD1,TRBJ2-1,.,CASSQDARQGYNEQFF,TGCGCCAGCAGCCAAGATGCGAGACAGGGGTACAATGAGCAGTTCTTC
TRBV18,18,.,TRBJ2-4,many,CASSPPEWQGLGKNIQYF,TGTGCCAGCTCACCACCGGAGTGGCAGGGGTTAGGCAAAAACATTCAGTACTTC
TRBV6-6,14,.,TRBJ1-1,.,CASSYGARNTEAFF,TGTGCCAGCAGTTACGGGGCCCGGAACACTGAAGCTTTCTTT
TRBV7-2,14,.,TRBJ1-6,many,CASSLQGERSPLHF,TGTGCCAGCAGCTTACAGGGAGAGCGATCACCCCTCCACTTT
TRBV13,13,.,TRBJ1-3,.,CASSTTGTDTIYF,TGTGCCAGCAGTACAACAGGGACGGACACCATATATTTT
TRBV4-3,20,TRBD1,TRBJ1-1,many,CASSQSSGTASWRSNTEAFF,TGCGCCAGCAGCCAAAGTTCCGGGACAGCGTCCTGGCGATCGAACACTGAAGCTTTCTTT
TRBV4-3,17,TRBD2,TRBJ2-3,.,CASSQDLTSGYTDTQYF,TGCGCCAGCAGCCAAGATCTAACTAGCGGGTACACAGATACGCAGTATTTT
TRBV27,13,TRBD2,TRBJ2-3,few,CASLMGGPDTQYF,TGTGCCAGCCTCATGGGAGGGCCAGATACGCAGTATTTT
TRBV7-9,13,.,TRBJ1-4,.,CASSLAGVGKLFF,TGTGCCAGCAGCTTAGCAGGGGTTGGTAAACTGTTTTTT
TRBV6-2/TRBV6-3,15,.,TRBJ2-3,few,CASSDNRVLTDTQYF,TGTGCCAGCTCCGACAACAGGGTACTAACAGATACGCAGTATTTT
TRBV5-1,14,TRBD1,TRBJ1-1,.,CASSRGQDNTEAFF,TGCGCCAGCAGCCGCGGACAGGATAACACTGAAGCTTTCTTT
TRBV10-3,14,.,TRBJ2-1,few,CAIQGITPGNEQFF,TGTGCCATCCAAGGTATCACCCCGGGCAATGAGCAGTTCTTC
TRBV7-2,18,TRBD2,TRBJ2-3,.,CASSLTTSGDRSTDTQYF,TGTGCCAGCAGCTTGACTACTAGCGGGGACCGTAGCACAGATACGCAGTATTTT
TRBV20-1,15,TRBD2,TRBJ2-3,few,CSAERRLAGEDTQYF,TGCAGTGCCGAGAGGCGTCTAGCGGGGGAGGATACGCAGTATTTT
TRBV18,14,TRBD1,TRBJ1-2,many,CASSPQTGFLGYTF,TGTGCCAGCTCACCACAGACAGGGTTTCTGGGCTACACCTTC
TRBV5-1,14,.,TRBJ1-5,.,CASSLGRAGQPQHF,TGCGCCAGCAGCTTAGGCAGGGCGGGACAGCCCCAGCATTTT